Here is one T cell receptor beta chain with its context. Its antigen is not identified. V was clipped by 1 base and J by 3 bases, with 8 bases between them. CDR3 size: 14 residues. CDR1 SEHNR and CDR2 FQNEAQ come from the germline V gene (reference sequence). These data are taken from a study of OX40 agonist ivuxolimab in advanced cancers. At the level of the study: Treatment of patients was with ivuxolimab, an agonistic anti-OX40 (CD134) antibody. Participants averaged about 60 years of age (range 23 to 79) and were around 80% male. Notes on the study in general: Near-lowest levels of clonal expansion characterized partial responders at 0.1-3.0 mg/kg. The investigators did not determine what antigen specificity the expanded peripheral T cells had.

Data came from immunoSEQ multiplex PCR; TCRdb stores just in-frame clones and leaves some out. The sample lists tens of thousands of clones; around 87% were seen once. This TCR was sampled from an adult with an advanced solid tumor such as melanoma, head and neck, liver or kidney cancer. The sample in question was CD4+ or CD8+ T cells sorted from blood, obtained in a trial of the OX40 agonist ivuxolimab. The chain couples TRBV7-9 to TRBJ2-3; D gene uncertain. The CDR3 sequence: CASSLDYATDTQYF. DNA of the CDR3: TGTGCCAGCAGCTTAGACTATGCGACAGATACGCAGTATTTT.